Following are 26 T cell receptor beta chains from one sample sequenced in a study of blood T cell repertoires in COVID-19. Here immunoSEQ multiplex PCR was the method, and the copy in TCRdb shows in-frame clones only, minus some. The sample holds some 220,000 clones, 80% seen once. Sequencing was done on a sample of peripheral blood. Receptors were obtained from a woman between 65 and 79 years old with acute or convalescent COVID-19.

The gene calls are TRBV9 and TRBJ2-3, with D hard to call. CDR3 length: 11 amino acids. The germline V gene has CDR1 SGDLS and CDR2 YYNGEE. V dropped 3 bases and J dropped 3 bases, with 2 bases sitting between them. CDR3 loop: CASSATDTQYF. The CDR3 DNA reads as TGTGCCAGCAGCGCGACAGATACGCAGTATTTT.

The rearrangement joins TRBV7-6 to TRBJ1-3; 10 bases are a match to TRBD1. V was clipped by 4 bases and J by 3 bases; unmatched bases: 6. CDR1 is SGHVS, CDR2 FNYEAQ, per germline. The CDR3 consists of 16 residues. The DNA of the CDR3 is TGTGCCAGCAGCTCCGACGGGACAGGGGTTGGAAACACCATATATTTT. It encodes CASSSDGTGVGNTIYF.

J is TRBJ2-5 and V is TRBV2, with 14 bases matching TRBD2. CDR1 is SNHLY, CDR2 FYNNEI, per germline. The CDR3 length is 15 residues. With V trimmed by 6 bases and J by 5 bases, 5 bases remained unmatched. CDR3 protein: CASRRLAGGRETQYF. The CDR3 nucleotides are TGTGCCAGCAGGAGACTAGCGGGGGGGAGGGAGACCCAGTACTTC.

This clone was observed once. V gene TRBV6-2 or TRBV6-3 combines with J gene TRBJ2-5, with D tentatively TRBD2 (6 bases). V was clipped by 6 bases and J by 2 bases, with 22 bases between them. The CDR3 has 17 amino acids. Germline V gene sequence: CDR1 MNHEY, CDR2 SVGEGT. The CDR3 bases are TGTGCCAGCAGCCCCCCGCGACTAGGTTGGTCTCAAGAGACCCAGTACTTC. It encodes CASSPPRLGWSQETQYF.

The chain's CDR3 is CASSPIQGSTFF. CDR3 coding DNA: TGTGCCAGCTCACCTATCCAGGGGAGTACTTTCTTT. V and J are TRBV18 and TRBJ1-1; D is possibly TRBD1 (6 bases). The germline gives CDR1 KGHSH, CDR2 LQKENI. The CDR3 spans 12 residues. Trimming cost V 3 bases and J 12 bases, with 14 bases left between them.

V gene TRBV30 combines with J gene TRBJ2-3; 13 bases fit TRBD2. V shed 4 bases, J shed 5 bases, and the junction held 9 bases outside the gene matches. The CDR3 consists of 16 residues. Germline-derived CDR1 and CDR2 are GTSNPN and SVGIG (reference sequence). DNA of the CDR3: TGTGCCTGGACCCGAGGGACTAGCGGGGTTGGAGATACGCAGTATTTT. Encoded protein: CAWTRGTSGVGDTQYF.

Worth noting for this clone: Additional DNA sequences in this sample encode the identical CDR3. This sequence joins TRBV6-1 and TRBJ2-5, with a tentative D call TRBD1 (6 bases). Germline V gene sequence: CDR1 MNHNS, CDR2 SASEGT. The CDR3 totals 14 residues. V lost 1 base to trimming and J lost 5 bases, with 11 bases between them. The CDR3: CASSEEGGRETQYF. The CDR3 nucleotides read TGTGCCAGCAGTGAAGAAGGGGGAAGGGAGACCCAGTACTTC.

The rearrangement uses TRBV7-2 and TRBJ2-6, with 12 bases fitting TRBD1. V was pared by 5 bases and J by 2 bases, with 4 bases of the junction left unmatched. CDR3 length equals 17 residues. Germline lookup yields CDR1 SGHTA and CDR2 FQGNSA. The CDR3 nucleotides are TGTGCCAGCAGCCAGGGACAGGGGGCCCCTGGGGCCAACGTCCTGACTTTC. Translating it yields CASSQGQGAPGANVLTF.

The V call is TRBV19, the J call TRBJ2-7, with D possibly being TRBD2 (6 bases). CDR1 LNHDA and CDR2 SQIVND come from the germline V gene (reference sequence). V lost 2 bases to trimming and J lost 1 base, with 6 bases between them. The CDR3 consists of 13 residues. Written as DNA, the CDR3 is TGTGCCAGTAGTATAAGCGGGTCCTACGAGCAGTACTTC. It is translated as CASSISGSYEQYF.

Notes on this clone: Additional DNA sequences in this sample encode the identical CDR3. The chain carries TRBV5-1 and TRBJ1-2; no definite D call. The CDR3 is 14 amino acids. V gave up 0 bases and J gave up 2 bases, with 8 bases separating them. CDR1 and CDR2 (germline): SGHRS, YFSETQ. This chain's CDR3 is CASSLEGGNYGYTF. The CDR3, as DNA: TGCGCCAGCAGCTTGGAGGGAGGGAACTATGGCTACACCTTC.

The chain is built from TRBV5-1 and TRBJ2-2; TRBD1 agrees at 11 bases. Trimming took 5 bases from V and 5 from J; bases not matched to a gene: 14. The germline V gene encodes CDR1 SGHRS and CDR2 YFSETQ. CDR3 length: 18 amino acids. The CDR3 bases are TGCGCCAGCAGTTTGAACCCCGCCGGGACAGGGGGAACCGGGGAGCTGTTTTTT. Translating gives CASSLNPAGTGGTGELFF.

V and J are TRBV6-1 and TRBJ2-3; maybe TRBD2 (5 bases). The ends were cut back, 2 bases at V and 2 bases at J, with 14 bases in the middle. Germline V gene sequence: CDR1 MNHNS, CDR2 SASEGT. CDR3 size: 16 residues. CDR3 sequence (DNA): TGTGCCAGCAGTGAACCGACTACGCCTTCCACAGATACGCAGTATTTT. This translates into CASSEPTTPSTDTQYF.

CDR3 in amino acids: CSVGLQGNPTDTQYF. For the CDR3, the DNA is TGCAGCGTTGGCCTACAGGGGAATCCCACAGATACGCAGTATTTT. The gene calls are TRBV29-1 and TRBJ2-3; 7 bases are a match to TRBD1. With 4 bases clipped from V and 2 bases from J, the junction kept 9 bases outside the gene matches. Germline CDR1 SQVTM, CDR2 ANQGSEA. This CDR3 region has 15 residues.

The chain has TRBV11-2 and TRBJ2-3, with 9 nucleotides matching TRBD2. Germline V gives CDR1 SGHAT, CDR2 FQNNGV. With 0 bases clipped from V and 0 bases from J, the junction kept 13 bases outside the gene matches. The CDR3 has 20 amino acids. CDR3 coding DNA: TGTGCCAGCAGCTTAGAGATGTGGCGGGGGGGCCATGGTAGCACAGATACGCAGTATTTT. This encodes CASSLEMWRGGHGSTDTQYF.

The chain joins TRBV21-1 to TRBJ2-7; the table's TRBD1 call for D was not verified on the DNA. TRBV21-1 counts as a pseudogene. There are 16 residues in the CDR3. This CDR3 reads CASSKLDPGAKYEQYV. Written as DNA, the CDR3 is TGTGCCAGCAGCAAATTAGACCCAGGGGCAAAGTACGAGCAGTACGTC.

This clone was seen once. The chain couples TRBV18 to TRBJ2-7; 8 bases map to TRBD1. The length of the CDR3 is 13 residues. Losses at the gene ends were 4 bases for V and 2 bases for J; bases not matched to a gene: 1. Germline CDR1 is KGHSH and CDR2 is LQKENI. The CDR3 sequence: CASSQDRAYEQYF. CDR3 in DNA: TGTGCCAGCTCACAGGACAGGGCCTACGAGCAGTACTTC.

This clone was observed a few times. The chain recombines TRBV5-1 with TRBJ2-1; 9 bases match TRBD2. Per germline, CDR1 SGHRS and CDR2 YFSETQ. The CDR3 is 15 residues long. V lost 2 bases, J lost 3 bases, and 3 bases stayed unmatched. The CDR3 nucleotides are TGCGCCAGCAGCTTTGATAGCGGGGGCTACAATGAGCAGTTCTTC. It translates to CASSFDSGGYNEQFF.

CDR3 coding DNA: TGTGCCAGCAGCTTAATTGGGCGTGATCAGCCCCAGCATTTT. Its translation is CASSLIGRDQPQHF. This chain uses TRBV7-3 with TRBJ1-5; D unresolved. V gave up 1 base and J gave up 5 bases, with 9 bases separating them. This CDR3 is 14 amino acids long. Germline V CDR1 and CDR2: SGHTA, FQGTGA.

This chain joins TRBV2 and TRBJ1-1; 7 bases align to TRBD1. CDR3 length equals 15 residues. Germline V lookup: CDR1 SNHLY, CDR2 FYNNEI. Unmatched junction bases numbered 7, after V lost 6 bases and J lost 0 bases. Here the CDR3 reads CASRKDRRLNTEAFF. In DNA form, the CDR3 reads TGTGCCAGCAGAAAGGACAGGCGATTGAACACTGAAGCTTTCTTT.

For the CDR3, the DNA is TGTGCCAGCAGCTTCCTAGGGGCTACTTACAATGAGCAGTTCTTC. Its translation is CASSFLGATYNEQFF. V and J are TRBV7-2 and TRBJ2-1, with a tentative D call TRBD1 (5 bases). Germline CDR1 and CDR2: SGHTA and FQGNSA. V was trimmed by 3 bases and J by 4 bases, leaving 13 bases between them. The length of the CDR3 is 15 residues.

This clone was counted only a few times. This chain connects TRBV2 to TRBJ2-5, with TRBD1 matching over 7 bases. The germline V gene encodes CDR1 SNHLY and CDR2 FYNNEI. V shed 2 bases and J 2 bases; nucleotides not matched to a gene: 5. The CDR3 runs to 15 residues. CDR3: CASSESGDRQETQYF. The CDR3, as DNA: TGTGCCAGCAGTGAAAGTGGGGACAGACAAGAGACCCAGTACTTC.

The J gene is TRBJ2-1, the V gene TRBV7-2; D unclear. The germline V and J ends were trimmed by 1 base and 5 bases, with 9 bases remaining between them. The CDR3 is 14 residues long. Germline loops: CDR1 SGHTA, CDR2 FQGNSA. CDR3: CASSLVYRDNEQFF. The CDR3 nucleotides read TGTGCCAGCAGCTTAGTTTATCGCGACAATGAGCAGTTCTTC.

A few counts support this clone. This chain connects TRBV2 to TRBJ2-1, with 16 bases identical to TRBD2. V lost 11 bases and J lost 4; bases outside the gene matches: 11. This CDR3 has 17 amino acids. Per germline, CDR1 SNHLY and CDR2 FYNNEI. CDR3 residues: CAAMGTSGGAKYNEQFF. The CDR3, as DNA: TGTGCCGCGATGGGGACTAGCGGGGGGGCCAAGTACAATGAGCAGTTCTTC. Filled out from reference TRBV2 and TRBJ2-1, the complete variable domain reads EPEVTQTPSHQVTQMGQEVILRCVPISNHLYFYWYRQILGQKVEFLVSFYNNEISEKSEIFDDQFSVERPDGSNFTLKIRSTKLEDSAMYFCAAMGTSGGAKYNEQFFGPGTRLTVL.

This chain joins TRBV6-6 and TRBJ2-3, with a weak D call TRBD1 (5 bases). The CDR3 is 12 residues long. V lost 5 bases to trimming and J lost 6 bases, with 9 bases between them. Germline V lookup: CDR1 MNHNY, CDR2 SVGAGI (reference sequence). DNA of the CDR3: TGTGCCAGCAGTCAACAGGTCGATACGCAGTATTTT. Encoded protein: CASSQQVDTQYF.

V is TRBV11-2 and J is TRBJ1-5, with a weak D call TRBD1 (6 bases). The CDR3 has 14 amino acids. Germline lookup yields CDR1 SGHAT and CDR2 FQNNGV. V lost 3 bases to trimming and J lost 3 bases, with 9 bases between them. The CDR3 nucleotides are TGTGCCAGCAGCTTGGGACACTCCAATCAGCCCCAGCATTTT. It is translated as CASSLGHSNQPQHF. The full variable domain, completed using reference TRBV11-2 and TRBJ1-5, is EAGVAQSPRYKIIEKRQSVAFWCNPISGHATLYWYQQILGQGPKLLIQFQNNGVVDDSQLPKDRFSAERLKGVDSTLKIQPAKLEDSAVYLCASSLGHSNQPQHFGDGTRLSIL.

The chain links TRBV5-1 to TRBJ1-5, with no clear D. Germline V lookup: CDR1 SGHRS, CDR2 YFSETQ. Trimming shortened V by 3 bases and J by 5 bases, and 9 bases separated the two germline ends. The CDR3 covers 13 residues. CDR3 in DNA: TGCGCCAGCAGCTCCCTAGTCGATCAGCCCCAGCATTTT. Its protein is CASSSLVDQPQHF.